Listed below are T cell receptor beta chains from one sample, sequenced in a study of cytomegalovirus exposure and HLA in healthy donors. Assay: immunoSEQ multiplex PCR; the TCRdb copy retains only in-frame clones and omits some. In the table there are around 100,000 clones, approximately 78% of which are singletons. Input material: PBMCs. Receptors originate from a male donor in good health and CMV-seropositive. The CDR3 runs from the conserved cysteine through the conserved F or W. Expanded clones get a size class; other rows say once, few or many, or leave the size out.

abundance: few
j_gene: TRBJ2-6
v_gene: TRBV2
CDR3aa: CASSGGGVSGANVLTF

abundance: -
j_gene: TRBJ2-1
v_gene: TRBV7-3
CDR3aa: CASSSSGNNEQFF

abundance: -
j_gene: TRBJ2-1
v_gene: TRBV28
CDR3aa: CASSLTSGGIEQFF

abundance: -
j_gene: TRBJ2-7
v_gene: TRBV7-9
CDR3aa: CASSAPTSGVRYEQYF

abundance: -
j_gene: TRBJ2-1
v_gene: TRBV27
CDR3aa: CASSSPFSGGNEQFF

abundance: few
j_gene: TRBJ2-2
v_gene: TRBV28
CDR3aa: CASSPGLAESGELFF

abundance: -
j_gene: TRBJ1-2
v_gene: TRBV28
CDR3aa: CASSLAGEAYGYTF

abundance: few
j_gene: TRBJ2-1
v_gene: TRBV5-1
CDR3aa: CASSSAGGYNEQFF

abundance: -
j_gene: TRBJ2-1
v_gene: TRBV29-1
CDR3aa: CSVEDQLRKPGGNEQFF

abundance: -
j_gene: TRBJ1-1
v_gene: TRBV7-2
CDR3aa: CASSLPQGLGTEAFF

abundance: medium-sized
j_gene: TRBJ2-7
v_gene: TRBV5-6
CDR3aa: CASSYRDSLYEQYF

abundance: -
j_gene: TRBJ1-5
v_gene: TRBV19
CDR3aa: CASSIAFKFTGTRRSQPQHF

abundance: -
j_gene: TRBJ2-7
v_gene: TRBV11-2
CDR3aa: CASSFRQGAGHEQYF

abundance: -
j_gene: TRBJ1-6
v_gene: TRBV7-9
CDR3aa: CASSFQGASSPLHF

abundance: -
j_gene: TRBJ2-1
v_gene: TRBV27
CDR3aa: CASSIGGPTNEQFF

abundance: -
j_gene: TRBJ2-3
v_gene: TRBV10-3
CDR3aa: CAISDGGSTDTQYF

abundance: -
j_gene: TRBJ2-7
v_gene: TRBV5-4
CDR3aa: CASSWGQGSDEQYF

abundance: -
j_gene: TRBJ1-5
v_gene: TRBV30
CDR3aa: CAWSAGQDDSNQPQHF

abundance: once
j_gene: TRBJ1-2
v_gene: TRBV19
CDR3aa: CASGTGQELWGGYTF

abundance: -
j_gene: TRBJ2-3
v_gene: TRBV7-3
CDR3aa: CASSLDRADTQYF

abundance: few
j_gene: TRBJ2-1
v_gene: TRBV19
CDR3aa: CASSIGTGLYNEQFF

abundance: -
j_gene: TRBJ2-3
v_gene: TRBV7-8
CDR3aa: CASSLLRVSDTQYF

abundance: -
j_gene: TRBJ1-5
v_gene: TRBV6-1
CDR3aa: CASSDAGSNLGQPQHF

abundance: -
j_gene: TRBJ1-1
v_gene: TRBV5-1
CDR3aa: CASRNRAEAFF

abundance: -
j_gene: TRBJ2-6
v_gene: TRBV27
CDR3aa: CASSLLLRGYGANVLTF

abundance: once
j_gene: TRBJ2-3
v_gene: TRBV5-4
CDR3aa: CASSLDAGDDTQYF

abundance: -
j_gene: TRBJ2-3
v_gene: TRBV29-1
CDR3aa: CSVILDSSTDTQYF

abundance: -
j_gene: -
v_gene: TRBV11-2
CDR3aa: CASSFWQGNGYEQYF

abundance: -
j_gene: TRBJ2-1
v_gene: TRBV28
CDR3aa: CASSLPAGTYNEQFF

abundance: medium-sized
j_gene: TRBJ1-1
v_gene: TRBV6-1
CDR3aa: CASSDRGHTEAFF

abundance: -
j_gene: TRBJ1-5
v_gene: TRBV9
CDR3aa: CASSVGGGVGQPQHF

abundance: -
j_gene: TRBJ2-5
v_gene: TRBV6-6
CDR3aa: CASSSGLAGGQETQYF

abundance: -
j_gene: TRBJ1-2
v_gene: TRBV6-6
CDR3aa: CASRDRDHGYTF

abundance: -
j_gene: TRBJ2-7
v_gene: TRBV5-6
CDR3aa: CASSLGAGSYEQYF

abundance: -
j_gene: TRBJ1-3
v_gene: TRBV5-1
CDR3aa: CASSERGGQGNTIYF

abundance: -
j_gene: TRBJ2-7
v_gene: TRBV29-1
CDR3aa: CSVEAGRYEQYF

abundance: -
j_gene: TRBJ2-3
v_gene: TRBV7-3
CDR3aa: CASSRTGGTDTQYF

abundance: -
j_gene: TRBJ2-7
v_gene: TRBV28
CDR3aa: CASGWRGMRSYEQYF

abundance: -
j_gene: TRBJ1-1
v_gene: TRBV30
CDR3aa: CAWSVARLTEAFF

abundance: -
j_gene: TRBJ2-4
v_gene: TRBV6-6
CDR3aa: CASSPATSGTDIQYF

abundance: -
j_gene: TRBJ2-7
v_gene: TRBV28
CDR3aa: CASRRGQNYEQYF

abundance: -
j_gene: TRBJ1-6
v_gene: TRBV28
CDR3aa: CASSFSIWTGIHF

abundance: -
j_gene: -
v_gene: TRBV6-1
CDR3aa: CASILPGGLLYEQYF

abundance: -
j_gene: TRBJ2-1
v_gene: TRBV13
CDR3aa: CASSLGHRGRVNEQFF

abundance: -
j_gene: TRBJ1-1
v_gene: TRBV2
CDR3aa: CASREKSGQMNTEAFF

abundance: few
j_gene: TRBJ1-2
v_gene: TRBV7-9
CDR3aa: CASSFGGLIGYTF

abundance: -
j_gene: TRBJ2-7
v_gene: TRBV5-6
CDR3aa: CASSPGTGGEQYF

abundance: -
j_gene: TRBJ2-1
v_gene: TRBV28
CDR3aa: CASSPRQGANEQFF

abundance: -
j_gene: TRBJ2-7
v_gene: TRBV6-1
CDR3aa: CASSPPDSREQYF

abundance: -
j_gene: TRBJ2-1
v_gene: TRBV7-8
CDR3aa: CASSSGLAGGLAEQFF

abundance: -
j_gene: TRBJ2-7
v_gene: TRBV27
CDR3aa: CASSLTGRLTEQYF

abundance: -
j_gene: TRBJ2-2
v_gene: TRBV4-1
CDR3aa: CASSPPQGQDTGELFF

abundance: -
j_gene: TRBJ1-4
v_gene: TRBV4-2
CDR3aa: CASSTTGQEGEKLFF

abundance: -
j_gene: TRBJ2-3
v_gene: TRBV6-4
CDR3aa: CASSASGSTDTQYF

abundance: -
j_gene: TRBJ1-1
v_gene: TRBV18
CDR3aa: CASSPSIGANTEAFF